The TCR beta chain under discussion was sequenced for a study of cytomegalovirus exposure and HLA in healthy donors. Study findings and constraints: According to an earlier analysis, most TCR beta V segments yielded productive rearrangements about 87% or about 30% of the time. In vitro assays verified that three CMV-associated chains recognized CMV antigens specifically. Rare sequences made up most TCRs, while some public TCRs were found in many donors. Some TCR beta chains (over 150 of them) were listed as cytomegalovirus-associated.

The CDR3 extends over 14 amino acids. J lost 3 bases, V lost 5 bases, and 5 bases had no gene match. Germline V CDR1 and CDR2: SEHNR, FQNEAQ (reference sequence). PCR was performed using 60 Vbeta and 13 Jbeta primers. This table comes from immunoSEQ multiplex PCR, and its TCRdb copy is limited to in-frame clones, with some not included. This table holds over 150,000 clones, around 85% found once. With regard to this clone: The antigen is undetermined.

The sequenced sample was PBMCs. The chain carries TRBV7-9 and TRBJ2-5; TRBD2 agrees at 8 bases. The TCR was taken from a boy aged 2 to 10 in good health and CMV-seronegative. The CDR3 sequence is CASSTPGLEETQYF. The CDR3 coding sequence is TGTGCCAGCAGCACTCCGGGACTAGAAGAGACCCAGTACTTC.